The 26 T cell receptor beta chains given below trace back to one sample, sequenced in a study of blood T cell repertoires in COVID-19. The table came from immunoSEQ multiplex PCR; TCRdb's copy has only in-frame clones and leaves some out. This sample has 150,000 or so clones, with roughly 82% found just once. Sequenced sample: PBMCs or T cells enriched from blood (not recorded which). Every receptor here comes from a man in his fifties or sixties who had recovered from COVID-19.

The chain links TRBV19 to TRBJ1-3; no firm D call. The V end was cut by 9 bases, the J end by 0 bases, with 6 bases between. The CDR3 consists of 12 residues. CDR1 and CDR2 from the germline V gene are LNHDA and SQIVND (reference sequence). CDR3 nucleotides: TGTGCCAGCCACACCTCTGGAAACACCATATATTTT. This encodes CASHTSGNTIYF.

The J gene is TRBJ1-1, the V gene TRBV10-1; weak D call: TRBD1 (6 bases). Trimming left V 6 bases short and J 14 bases short, with 19 bases between. CDR1 and CDR2 (germline): WNHNN, SYGVQD (reference sequence). The CDR3 is made up of 12 amino acids. CDR3 region: CASSSGQDSIFF. CDR3 in DNA: TGCGCCAGCAGCTCCGGGCAGGACAGCATATTCTTT.

The rearrangement joins TRBV11-2 to TRBJ2-7; 7 nucleotides align to TRBD1. Germline assignment: CDR1 SGHAT and CDR2 FQNNGV. CDR3 size: 16 residues. Trimming cost V 2 bases and J 5 bases; bases outside gene matches: 12. In DNA form, the CDR3 reads TGTGCCAGCAGCTTATTTTCAGGGGGAATAGGCGACGAGCAGTACTTC. Its protein is CASSLFSGGIGDEQYF. The full variable domain, completed using reference TRBV11-2 and TRBJ2-7, is EAGVAQSPRYKIIEKRQSVAFWCNPISGHATLYWYQQILGQGPKLLIQFQNNGVVDDSQLPKDRFSAERLKGVDSTLKIQPAKLEDSAVYLCASSLFSGGIGDEQYFGPGTRLTVT.

The chain is built from TRBV5-1 and TRBJ1-1; TRBD1 is a possible D gene (5 bases). Per the germline V gene, CDR1 is SGHRS and CDR2 is YFSETQ. V was trimmed by 4 bases and J by 0 bases, leaving 16 bases between them. There are 16 residues in the CDR3. CDR3 in amino acids: CASSTIPGGLNTEAFF. DNA for the CDR3: TGCGCCAGCAGCACCATCCCGGGGGGACTGAACACTGAAGCTTTCTTT.

The chain has TRBV7-3 and TRBJ1-2; 8 nucleotides line up with TRBD1. V lost 5 bases to trimming and J lost 0 bases; unmatched junction nucleotides: 2. In germline, CDR1 is SGHTA, CDR2 FQGTGA. This CDR3 has 14 amino acids. The CDR3 DNA reads as TGTGCCAGCAGCCCAGGGGGCTCTAACTATGGCTACACCTTC. Protein product: CASSPGGSNYGYTF.

Only one count was recorded for this clone. The chain is built from TRBV30 and TRBJ2-7; D possibly corresponds to TRBD2 (7 bases). V dropped 3 bases and J dropped 4 bases, with 22 bases sitting between them. Per germline, CDR1 GTSNPN and CDR2 SVGIG (reference sequence). CDR3 length equals 16 residues. The CDR3 DNA reads TGTGCCTGGAGATCGGGGGGCCGTATCCGGTTTTACGAGCAGTACTTC. Translated: CAWRSGGRIRFYEQYF.

The V and J genes are TRBV7-2 and TRBJ2-1; 12 bases align to TRBD2. After removal of 3 bases from V and 7 bases from J, the junction contained 7 bases not matched to a gene. Germline V gene sequence: CDR1 SGHTA, CDR2 FQGNSA. The CDR3 runs to 16 residues. The CDR3 nucleotides are TGTGCCAGCAGCTTTCTAGCGGGGGGGCCATCAAATGAGCAGTTCTTC. Amino acids: CASSFLAGGPSNEQFF.

This clone was detected once. The chain is built from TRBV29-1 and TRBJ1-4; 9 bases are shared with TRBD1. Unmatched junction bases numbered 3, after V lost 3 bases and J lost 10 bases. Germline V gene sequence: CDR1 SQVTM, CDR2 ANQGSEA. CDR3 size: 12 residues. CDR3 region: CSVEGQGGKLFF. CDR3 bases: TGCAGCGTTGAGGGACAGGGAGGAAAACTGTTTTTT.

The chain joins TRBV9 to TRBJ1-1; unclear D gene. The CDR3 is 15 amino acids. CDR1 and CDR2 (germline): SGDLS, YYNGEE. With 3 bases removed from V and 7 bases from J, the gap between germline ends came to 19 bases. CDR3 sequence: CASSAGSTEADEAFF. Written as DNA, the CDR3 is TGTGCCAGCAGCGCGGGGTCGACTGAGGCGGATGAAGCTTTCTTT.

This chain joins TRBV28 and TRBJ2-7, with D tentatively TRBD1 (6 bases). Germline CDR1 is MDHEN and CDR2 is SYDVKM. Trimming cost V 5 bases and J 10 bases, with 18 bases left between them. This CDR3 has 13 amino acids. The CDR3 is CASSPRQGRLQYF. The CDR3 DNA sequence: TGTGCCAGCAGTCCCCGTCAGGGGCGTCTCCAGTACTTC.

This chain connects TRBV2 to TRBJ1-2; maybe TRBD1 (5 bases). The V end was cut by 6 bases, the J end by 4 bases, with 15 bases between. The CDR3 consists of 14 residues. Germline V lookup: CDR1 SNHLY, CDR2 FYNNEI. The CDR3 here is CASREDGGSYGYTF. Here the CDR3 DNA reads TGTGCCAGCAGAGAGGACGGGGGGAGCTATGGCTACACCTTC.

J is TRBJ2-7 and V is TRBV27; TRBD1 aligns across 8 bases. The CDR3 sequence is 13 residues long. The V and J ends lost 3 bases and 6 bases, in that order; junction bases with no gene match: 4. Germline assignment: CDR1 MNHEY and CDR2 SMNVEV (reference sequence). CDR3 sequence: CASSLSRGLEQYF. The CDR3 DNA reads as TGTGCCAGCAGTTTGTCCAGGGGGCTCGAGCAGTACTTC.

The CDR3 protein is CAWSIGQGRFYEQYF. The CDR3 DNA follows: TGTGCCTGGAGTATAGGACAGGGGCGTTTCTACGAGCAGTACTTC. The chain has TRBV30 and TRBJ2-7; TRBD1 aligns across 9 bases. The CDR3 length is 15 residues. J lost 3 bases, V lost 2 bases, and 8 bases had no gene match. Germline V gives CDR1 GTSNPN, CDR2 SVGIG (reference sequence). Supplemented by reference TRBV30 and TRBJ2-7, the full variable domain reads SQTIHQWPATLVQPVGSPLSLECTVEGTSNPNLYWYRQAAGRGLQLLFYSVGIGQISSEVPQNLSASRPQDRQFILSSKKLLLSDSGFYLCAWSIGQGRFYEQYFGPGTRLTVT.

CDR3 sequence reads: CASSQNSGGFLTDTQYF. The CDR3 coding sequence is TGTGCCAGCAGCCAGAATTCTGGGGGGTTCCTCACAGATACGCAGTATTTT. The chain employs TRBV4-2 and TRBJ2-3; D is possibly TRBD2 (6 bases). Per germline, CDR1 LGHNA and CDR2 YNFKEQ. The CDR3 contains 17 residues. Trimming pared 3 bases from V and 2 bases from J, leaving 18 bases between.

The gene calls are TRBV5-6 and TRBJ1-2; unclear D gene. The CDR3 sequence is 15 residues long. Germline CDR1 is SGHDT and CDR2 is YYEEEE. Deletions cut 0 bases from V and 7 bases from J, with 16 bases between. This chain's CDR3 is CASSLEVRWSRGYTF. The CDR3 DNA sequence: TGTGCCAGCAGCTTGGAAGTCCGCTGGAGTCGTGGCTACACCTTC. The variable domain in full, completed from reference TRBV5-6 and TRBJ1-2, reads DAGVTQSPTHLIKTRGQQVTLRCSPKSGHDTVSWYQQALGQGPQFIFQYYEEEERQRGNFPDRFSGHQFPNYSSELNVNALLLGDSALYLCASSLEVRWSRGYTFGSGTRLTVV.

The chain is built from TRBV5-1 and TRBJ1-1; 7 positions agree with TRBD1. This CDR3 has 16 amino acids. The germline V gene encodes CDR1 SGHRS and CDR2 YFSETQ. J lost 1 base, V lost 5 bases, and 11 bases had no gene match. The CDR3 region has the DNA TGCGCCAGCAGGCGGGGACAGCCAGTTTCGAACACTGAAGCTTTCTTT. Amino acid sequence: CASRRGQPVSNTEAFF. Filled out from reference TRBV5-1 and TRBJ1-1, the complete variable domain reads KAGVTQTPRYLIKTRGQQVTLSCSPISGHRSVSWYQQTPGQGLQFLFEYFSETQRNKGNFPGRFSGRQFSNSRSEMNVSTLELGDSALYLCASRRGQPVSNTEAFFGQGTRLTVV.

This chain links TRBV5-1 with TRBJ1-6, with D maybe TRBD1 (5 bases). Looked up from germline, CDR1 is SGHRS and CDR2 is YFSETQ. This CDR3 is built from 14 residues. The V and J ends lost 0 bases and 7 bases respectively, with 8 bases between them. CDR3 protein: CASSLGGSNSPLHF. The CDR3 DNA reads TGCGCCAGCAGCTTGGGGGGCAGCAATTCACCCCTCCACTTT.

The chain has TRBV19 and TRBJ1-5, with a weak D call TRBD1 (6 bases). The CDR3 has 15 amino acids. CDR1 and CDR2 from the germline V gene are LNHDA and SQIVND (reference sequence). Trimming shortened V by 3 bases and J by 2 bases, and 11 bases separated the two germline ends. CDR3 coding DNA: TGTGCCAGTAGTATCGGGGGGGGCGGCAATCAGCCCCAGCATTTT. Its translation: CASSIGGGGNQPQHF.

V usage is TRBV2 and J usage is TRBJ2-1, with 11 nucleotides matching TRBD2. This CDR3 comprises 13 residues. Germline trimming cut 9 bases from V and 6 bases from J; bases unmatched to any gene: 4. The germline V gene has CDR1 SNHLY and CDR2 FYNNEI. The CDR3: CASRGLAVNEQFF. The DNA of the CDR3 is TGTGCCAGTAGGGGACTAGCGGTCAATGAGCAGTTCTTC. Supplemented by reference TRBV2 and TRBJ2-1, the full variable domain reads EPEVTQTPSHQVTQMGQEVILRCVPISNHLYFYWYRQILGQKVEFLVSFYNNEISEKSEIFDDQFSVERPDGSNFTLKIRSTKLEDSAMYFCASRGLAVNEQFFGPGTRLTVL.

J is TRBJ1-6 and V is TRBV5-1; TRBD1 matches 9 bases. The CDR3 is 16 residues long. V dropped 5 bases and J dropped 10; count of bases not matched to a gene: 13. Germline CDR1 is SGHRS and CDR2 is YFSETQ. Here the CDR3 reads CASRRTGEGFGSPLHF. The CDR3 DNA is TGCGCCAGCAGGAGGACAGGGGAGGGCTTCGGGTCACCCCTCCACTTT. Using reference TRBV5-1 and TRBJ1-6 for the parts outside the CDR3, the full variable domain is KAGVTQTPRYLIKTRGQQVTLSCSPISGHRSVSWYQQTPGQGLQFLFEYFSETQRNKGNFPGRFSGRQFSNSRSEMNVSTLELGDSALYLCASRRTGEGFGSPLHFGNGTRLTVT.

The rearrangement uses TRBV28 and TRBJ1-1, with D tentatively TRBD1 (5 bases). Trimming removed 6 bases from V and 3 bases from J, with 8 bases in between. Germline CDR1 and CDR2: MDHEN and SYDVKM. The CDR3 covers 12 residues. Written as DNA, the CDR3 is TGTGCCAGCAGGTCACAGGACACTGAAGCTTTCTTT. This sequence encodes CASRSQDTEAFF. The entire variable domain, with the rest obtained from reference TRBV28 and TRBJ1-1, is as follows: DVKVTQSSRYLVKRTGEKVFLECVQDMDHENMFWYRQDPGLGLRLIYFSYDVKMKEKGDIPEGYSVSREKKERFSLILESASTNQTSMYLCASRSQDTEAFFGQGTRLTVV.

The V and J genes are TRBV6-5 and TRBJ1-1; D gene uncertain. V lost 2 bases and J 5 bases, leaving 12 bases between the germline ends. This CDR3 spans 14 amino acids. Germline V gene lookup returns CDR1 MNHEY and CDR2 SVGAGI. The CDR3 loop reads CASSYEQRRTEAFF. The DNA of the CDR3 is TGTGCCAGCAGTTACGAGCAACGGAGGACTGAAGCTTTCTTT.

This sequence joins TRBV5-1 and TRBJ2-3; TRBD2 matches at 8 bases. This CDR3 has 16 residues. The J segment lost 4 bases and the V segment lost 3 bases, leaving 10 bases of the junction unmatched. The germline V gene encodes CDR1 SGHRS and CDR2 YFSETQ. CDR3 amino acids: CASSSLDGGAADTQYF. The CDR3 DNA sequence: TGCGCCAGCAGCTCCCTTGACGGGGGGGCCGCAGATACGCAGTATTTT.

The genes are TRBV7-9 and TRBJ2-7; tentatively, D is TRBD2 (6 bases). The CDR3 length is 15 residues. Between the trimmed V and J ends, which lost 4 bases and 3 bases, there was a span of 16 bases. CDR1 SEHNR and CDR2 FQNEAQ come from the germline V gene (reference sequence). The CDR3 here is CASSSGRERSYEQYF. The CDR3 nucleotides read TGTGCCAGCAGCTCCGGACGGGAGAGGAGCTACGAGCAGTACTTC.

The rearrangement links TRBV3-1 (or the pseudogene TRBV3-2) to TRBJ1-1; possibly TRBD1 for D (5 bases). V lost 0 bases and J 10 bases, leaving 9 bases between the germline ends. The germline V gene encodes CDR1 LGHDT and CDR2 YNNKEL (reference sequence). The CDR3 runs 12 residues. The CDR3 region is CASSQDGRGAFF. In DNA form, the CDR3 reads TGTGCCAGCAGCCAAGACGGGAGGGGAGCTTTCTTT.

CDR3 sequence: CASSLLQVTGELFF. The CDR3 nucleotides are TGTGCCAGCAGCCTACTACAGGTCACCGGGGAGCTGTTTTTT. The genes are TRBV27 and TRBJ2-2, with a possible D match to TRBD1 (5 bases). Germline V CDR1 and CDR2: MNHEY, SMNVEV (reference sequence). The CDR3 has 14 residues. Trimming removed 6 bases from V and 4 bases from J, with 12 bases in between.